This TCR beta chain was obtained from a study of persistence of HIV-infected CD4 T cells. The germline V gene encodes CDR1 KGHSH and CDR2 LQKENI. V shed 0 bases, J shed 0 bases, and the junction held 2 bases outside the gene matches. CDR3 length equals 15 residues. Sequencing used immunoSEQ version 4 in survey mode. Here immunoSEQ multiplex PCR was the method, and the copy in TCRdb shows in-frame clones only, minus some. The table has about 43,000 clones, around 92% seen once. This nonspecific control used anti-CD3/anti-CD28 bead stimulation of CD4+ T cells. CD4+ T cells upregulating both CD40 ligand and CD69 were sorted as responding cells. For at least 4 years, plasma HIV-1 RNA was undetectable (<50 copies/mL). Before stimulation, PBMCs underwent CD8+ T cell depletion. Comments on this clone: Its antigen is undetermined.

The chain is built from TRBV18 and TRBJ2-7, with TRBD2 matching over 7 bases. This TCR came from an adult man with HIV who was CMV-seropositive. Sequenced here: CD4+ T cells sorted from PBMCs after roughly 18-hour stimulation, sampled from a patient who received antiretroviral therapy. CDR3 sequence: CASSPPGGSSYEQYF. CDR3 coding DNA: TGTGCCAGCTCACCACCGGGCGGGAGCTCCTACGAGCAGTACTTC. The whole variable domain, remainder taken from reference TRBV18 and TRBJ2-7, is NAGVMQNPRHLVRRRGQEARLRCSPMKGHSHVYWYRQLPEEGLKFMVYLQKENIIDESGMPKERFSAEFPKEGPSILRIQQVVRGDSAAYFCASSPPGGSSYEQYFGPGTRLTVT.